This T cell receptor (beta chain) was captured by sequencing in a study of cytomegalovirus exposure and HLA in healthy donors. Study at large: In terms of ancestry, the Caucasian-associated cluster contained around four fifths of the approximately 430 genotyped donors.

Vbeta (60) and Jbeta (13) primers were used in the PCR. Profiling relied on immunoSEQ multiplex PCR, and the TCRdb table lists in-frame clones only, not all of them. Counted here are about 93,000 clones, over 75% occurring once; the ten biggest clones make up about 4%. General observations from the study: Immune exposure information available was restricted to CMV serostatus. Rarity marked most TCR sequences, yet some public TCRs occurred in many donors. Reports indicate that TCR beta sequences accurately predicted the HLA-A and HLA-B alleles of most subjects.

This clone was observed a handful of times. Its target is not known. CDR1 and CDR2 from the germline V gene are SGHTA and FQGNSA. After removal of 4 bases from V and 1 base from J, the junction contained 3 bases not matched to a gene. This CDR3 is built from 15 residues. The V gene is TRBV7-2, the J gene TRBJ2-7; 11 nucleotides line up with TRBD1. What was sequenced was PBMCs. The receptor's source is a man aged 50-59 years in good health and CMV-seronegative. This CDR3 reads CASSWDRGSSYEQYF. The CDR3, as DNA: TGTGCCAGCAGCTGGGACAGGGGGAGTTCCTACGAGCAGTACTTC.